This TCR beta chain emerged from a study of identifying expanded T cells in peripheral blood. Study findings and constraints: Technical replicates showed about 1.1 changed clones; two weeks about 16; four weeks 19. Variance in clone template counts between approximately 2-week samples significantly increased with total template count across all healthy donors.

Healthy donors had no documented immune events, such as infections, while sampled. Profiling relied on immunoSEQ multiplex PCR, and the TCRdb table lists in-frame clones only, not all of them. The repertoire holds about 81,000 clones, with 65% to 85% as singletons. About this clone: The antigen is not known.

The CDR3 extends over 15 amino acids. Germline V gene sequence: CDR1 KGHSH, CDR2 LQKENI. V was clipped by 4 bases and J by 1 base; unmatched bases: 3. The V gene is TRBV18, the J gene TRBJ2-1; 8 nucleotides line up with TRBD1. Sequenced sample: blood. This TCR was recovered from a person aged 18-69 years in good health. DNA for the CDR3: TGTGCCAGCTCACGAGGACAGGGATCCTACAATGAGCAGTTCTTC. Translated: CASSRGQGSYNEQFF.